This paragraph covers one T cell receptor (beta chain) sequence. Its matching antigen is unknown. The data belong to a study of OX40 agonist ivuxolimab in advanced cancers. About the research overall: Three patients had partial responses: one hepatocellular carcinoma, two cutaneous melanoma. Regarding the study as a whole: CD8+ T cells were the subset that, on average, had more expanded clones than CD4+.

CDR1 is SGHAT, CDR2 FQNNGV, per germline. The J segment lost 2 bases and the V segment lost 4 bases, leaving 4 bases of the junction unmatched. The CDR3 totals 15 residues. Libraries were prepared by immunoSEQ multiplex PCR; TCRdb keeps only in-frame clonotypes and omits some of them. The sample has 25,000 to 35,000 clones, approximately 85% seen once. The receptor's source is an adult with an advanced solid tumor such as melanoma, head and neck, liver or kidney cancer. Sequencing was performed on CD4+ or CD8+ T cells sorted from blood, taken in a trial of the OX40 agonist ivuxolimab. The chain couples TRBV11-2 to TRBJ2-3; the match to TRBD2 covers 9 bases. CDR3 DNA: TGTGCCAGCAGCTCGACTAGCGGCATCACAGATACGCAGTATTTT. This gives the protein CASSSTSGITDTQYF.